A selection of T cell receptor beta chains follows, all from one sample in a study of cytomegalovirus exposure and HLA in healthy donors. Method: immunoSEQ multiplex PCR; TCRdb's copy keeps in-frame clones and lacks some. The sample features 200,000 to 250,000 clones, with over 0.75% in its top ten. Specimen: PBMCs. The receptors were sampled from a woman aged 25 to 45 in good health and CMV-seropositive. Each CDR3 is given with its conserved first and last residue. The D gene is left open where the match is weak.

len	d_gene	v_gene	j_gene	CDR3aa	CDR3nt
17	TRBD2	TRBV27	TRBJ2-1	CASSLTAGVISSDEQFF	TGTGCCAGCAGTTTAACGGCGGGAGTAATCTCGTCCGATGAGCAGTTCTTC
14	-	TRBV5-1	TRBJ1-3	CASSLGQRGNTVYF	TGCGCCAGCAGCTTGGGACAGAGAGGAAACACCGTATATTTT
12	-	TRBV6-6	TRBJ2-5	CASSPVPETQYF	TGTGCCAGCAGCCCCGTCCCGGAGACCCAGTACTTC
14	TRBD1	TRBV7-2	TRBJ1-2	CASSSGQVQGGYTF	TGTGCCAGCAGCTCCGGACAGGTTCAGGGTGGCTACACCTTC
15	-	TRBV5-6	TRBJ1-1	CASSLEGRVYTEAFF	TGTGCCAGCAGCTTGGAAGGCAGGGTATACACTGAAGCTTTCTTT
11	-	TRBV5-1	TRBJ2-3	CASRGLDTQYF	TGCGCCAGCAGGGGACTAGATACGCAGTATTTT
17	-	TRBV5-6	TRBJ2-7	CASSLLSAGKVFDEQYF	TGTGCCAGCAGCTTGTTGTCGGCAGGGAAGGTTTTTGACGAGCAGTACTTC
14	TRBD2	TRBV2	TRBJ2-7	CASHRSGSSYEQYF	TGTGCCAGCCACCGTAGCGGGAGCTCCTACGAGCAGTACTTC
12	-	TRBV7-2	TRBJ1-6	CASSSNNSPLHF	TGTGCCAGCAGCTCTAATAATTCACCCCTCCACTTT
15	TRBD2	TRBV5-1	TRBJ2-1	CASSLVLAVYNEQFF	TGCGCCAGCAGCTTGGTGCTAGCGGTCTACAATGAGCAGTTCTTC
16	-	TRBV5-1	TRBJ1-4	CASSLGPAASNEKLFF	TGCGCCAGCAGCTTGGGGCCCGCTGCATCTAATGAAAAACTGTTTTTT
15	TRBD1	TRBV25-1	TRBJ1-4	CASSLSGTGGEKLFF	TGTGCCAGCAGTTTATCCGGGACAGGGGGCGAAAAACTGTTTTTT
16	TRBD2	TRBV7-7	TRBJ2-5	CASSPGTSGNRETQYF	TGTGCCAGCAGCCCCGGGACTAGCGGGAACAGGGAGACCCAGTACTTC
13	-	TRBV6-1	TRBJ2-5	CASSWDFQETQYF	TGTGCCAGCAGTTGGGACTTCCAAGAGACCCAGTACTTC
15	-	TRBV5-1	TRBJ2-6	CASLSGGAGANVLTF	TGCGCCAGCCTTTCGGGGGGCGCGGGGGCCAACGTCCTGACTTTC
15	TRBD2	TRBV7-2	TRBJ2-1	CASSKPLAGLNEQFF	TGTGCCAGCAGCAAACCCCTAGCGGGCCTTAATGAGCAGTTCTTC
19	TRBD1	TRBV29-1	TRBJ2-3	CSVEGLLIRDRRSTDTQYF	TGCAGCGTTGAAGGGTTACTCATCCGGGACAGGAGAAGCACAGATACGCAGTATTTT
16	-	TRBV29-1	TRBJ1-4	CSVEESGFATNEKLFF	TGCAGCGTTGAAGAGAGCGGGTTTGCAACTAATGAAAAACTGTTTTTT
16	TRBD2	TRBV5-1	TRBJ2-7	CASSLGDGGVTYEQYF	TGCGCCAGCAGCTTGGGTGACGGGGGGGTCACCTACGAGCAGTACTTC
16	TRBD1	TRBV6-5	TRBJ1-4	CASSYQTGTGGEKLFF	TGTGCCAGCAGTTACCAGACCGGGACAGGGGGCGAAAAACTGTTTTTT